This T cell receptor beta chain was sequenced in a study of vaccination effects on CD4 cells after COVID-19. Study-wide background: Viral peptide pools were used in the ViraFEST assay to expand antigen-specific CD4+ T cells, and sequencing came afterward. Either the mRNA-1273 or the BNT162b2 vaccine was given to participants as two doses.

As concerns this clone: Its antigen remains unidentified.

The V and J ends lost 3 bases and 1 base, in that order; junction bases with no gene match: 4. The CDR3 has 17 residues. CDR1 and CDR2 (germline): KGHSH, LQKENI. CD4+ T cell isolation took place after 10 days of culture. Vaccinees lacked prior SARS-CoV-2 infection and tested negative for nucleocapsid antibodies. Measured with immunoSEQ multiplex PCR; TCRdb has only the in-frame clones, and not every one. The sample holds 37,000 or so clones, approximately 72% seen once. The sequences come from CD4+ T cells from PBMCs cultured without peptide, collected before COVID-19 vaccination. This receptor was identified in a human donor who received a COVID-19 vaccine. V gene TRBV18 combines with J gene TRBJ2-5; 14 bases are a match to TRBD2. CDR3 loop: CASSPPGTSGGQETQYF. CDR3 bases: TGTGCCAGCTCACCGCCCGGGACTAGCGGGGGCCAAGAGACCCAGTACTTC.